Presented here are 13 T cell receptor beta chains from one specimen sequenced in a study of cytomegalovirus exposure and HLA in healthy donors. PCR amplification relied on 60 Vbeta primers (plus 13 Jbeta primers). The assay was immunoSEQ multiplex PCR, and TCRdb's table has in-frame clones only and misses some. The data show approximately 140,000 clones, 65% to 85% seen once. Sequencing was performed on PBMCs. These receptors all stem from a woman aged 40 to 50 in good health and CMV-seronegative.

The gene calls are TRBV9 and TRBJ1-1; D unresolved. Germline CDR1 and CDR2: SGDLS and YYNGEE. The CDR3 runs 14 residues. Trimming left V 0 bases short and J 5 bases short, with 11 bases between. This CDR3 is CASSVGRGKTEAFF. The DNA of the CDR3 is TGTGCCAGCAGCGTAGGTAGAGGGAAGACTGAAGCTTTCTTT.

This chain connects TRBV6-1 to TRBJ1-1; a weak D match, TRBD1 (5 bases). This CDR3 comprises 12 residues. Trimming left V 1 base short and J 8 bases short, with 8 bases between. Germline CDR1 reads MNHNS; CDR2 reads SASEGT. The CDR3 region has the DNA TGTGCCAGCAGTGAAGAGCAGGGCGAAGCTTTCTTT. It specifies CASSEEQGEAFF.

This clone was observed once. The chain links TRBV2 to TRBJ1-2; 9 nucleotides align to TRBD1. Trimming cost V 7 bases and J 7 bases; bases outside gene matches: 7. The CDR3 runs to 13 residues. Germline-derived CDR1 and CDR2 are SNHLY and FYNNEI. The CDR3 loop reads CASTVQGASGYTF. CDR3 sequence (DNA): TGTGCCAGCACCGTACAGGGGGCGAGTGGCTACACCTTC.

The gene calls are TRBV2 and TRBJ1-4; D is perhaps TRBD1 (5 bases). V was pared by 3 bases and J by 8 bases, with 10 bases between. Per the germline V gene, CDR1 is SNHLY and CDR2 is FYNNEI. The CDR3 consists of 13 residues. The CDR3 bases are TGTGCCAGCAGTGACCCCGGGGGGGAAAAACTGTTTTTT. Translating it yields CASSDPGGEKLFF.

This clone has only one observation. The V gene is TRBV7-9, the J gene TRBJ2-3; 7 bases are a match to TRBD2. CDR3 length: 14 residues. CDR1 and CDR2 (germline): SEHNR, FQNEAQ (reference sequence). V dropped 5 bases and J dropped 3; count of bases not matched to a gene: 5. The CDR3 reads CASSISGFTDTQYF. DNA for the CDR3: TGTGCCAGCAGCATTAGCGGGTTTACAGATACGCAGTATTTT.

The V and J genes are TRBV29-1 and TRBJ2-4, with D possibly being TRBD1 (5 bases). The V and J ends lost 1 base and 2 bases respectively, with 15 bases between them. Germline V gene sequence: CDR1 SQVTM, CDR2 ANQGSEA. This CDR3 spans 16 amino acids. CDR3 in amino acids: CSVEGGRKDSKNIQYF. Here the CDR3 DNA reads TGCAGCGTTGAAGGGGGCAGGAAGGATTCCAAAAACATTCAGTACTTC. Supplemented by reference TRBV29-1 and TRBJ2-4, the full variable domain reads SAVISQKPSRDICQRGTSLTIQCQVDSQVTMMFWYRQQPGQSLTLIATANQGSEATYESGFVIDKFPISRPNLTFSTLTVSNMSPEDSSIYLCSVEGGRKDSKNIQYFGAGTRLSVL.

V gene TRBV28 combines with J gene TRBJ2-7; D may be TRBD2 (6 bases). Trimming removed 8 bases from V and 3 bases from J, with 17 bases in between. The CDR3 spans 14 residues. Germline lookup yields CDR1 MDHEN and CDR2 SYDVKM. As DNA, the CDR3 is TGTGCCAGCGCGGGTGGTGCGGGACTCTACGAGCAGTACTTC. Amino acids: CASAGGAGLYEQYF.

The rearrangement links TRBV6-1 to TRBJ1-4; TRBD1 is a possible D gene (5 bases). The ends were cut back, 3 bases at V and 3 bases at J, with 11 bases in the middle. CDR1 is MNHNS and CDR2 is SASEGT in the germline V gene. The CDR3 extends over 15 amino acids. CDR3 residues: CASSEEGMANEKLFF. The CDR3 region has the DNA TGTGCCAGCAGTGAGGAGGGGATGGCTAATGAAAAACTGTTTTTT.

This clone was picked up one time. The CDR3 DNA reads TGTGCCAGCAGCTCCGGGACTACGTACAATGAGCAGTTCTTC. Its translation is CASSSGTTYNEQFF. The chain couples TRBV14 to TRBJ2-1; TRBD2 matches 7 bases. With V trimmed by 5 bases and J by 4 bases, 5 bases remained unmatched. The CDR3 runs 14 residues. Germline V gene data show CDR1 as SGHDN and CDR2 as FVKESK.

V usage is TRBV5-6 and J usage is TRBJ2-1; D possibly corresponds to TRBD2 (7 bases). The CDR3 contains 15 residues. Trimming took 4 bases from V and 7 from J, leaving 18 bases between them. Germline V CDR1 and CDR2: SGHDT, YYEEEE. For the CDR3, the DNA is TGTGCCAGCAGCAACTGGGGGGGGGCGCAGAATGAGCAGTTCTTC. It encodes CASSNWGGAQNEQFF. The variable domain in full, completed from reference TRBV5-6 and TRBJ2-1, reads DAGVTQSPTHLIKTRGQQVTLRCSPKSGHDTVSWYQQALGQGPQFIFQYYEEEERQRGNFPDRFSGHQFPNYSSELNVNALLLGDSALYLCASSNWGGAQNEQFFGPGTRLTVL.

The V gene is TRBV19, the J gene TRBJ2-5, with TRBD2 as a possible D gene (6 bases). The CDR3 has 14 residues. Per germline, CDR1 LNHDA and CDR2 SQIVND (reference sequence). V was cut by 3 bases and J by 4 bases, with 12 bases left in between. CDR3 sequence reads: CASSIGRQSETQYF. CDR3 bases: TGTGCCAGTAGTATTGGGAGGCAGTCAGAGACCCAGTACTTC.

This clone has just one count. At one boundary the junction diverges from the germline segment, which might be a read error. The chain links TRBV7-2 to TRBJ2-3; 7 bases agree with TRBD1. The CDR3 loop spans 16 amino acids. Per the germline V gene, CDR1 is SGHTA and CDR2 is FQGNSA. The CDR3 spells CAGSLARQGTSDTQYF. For the CDR3, the DNA is TGTGCCGGCAGCTTAGCGCGACAGGGCACATCAGATACGCAGTATTTT.

In the case of this clone: The identical CDR3 is also encoded by other nucleotide sequences in the sample. This chain uses TRBV5-1 with TRBJ1-2; 9 nucleotides align to TRBD1. The CDR3 runs to 14 residues. The germline gives CDR1 SGHRS, CDR2 YFSETQ. Losses at the gene ends were 0 bases for V and 4 bases for J; bases not matched to a gene: 1. The CDR3 region is CASSLGQGGYGYTF. Here the CDR3 DNA reads TGCGCCAGCAGCTTGGGACAGGGGGGCTATGGCTACACCTTC.